This T cell receptor (beta chain) was sequenced for a study of beta chain features in type 1 diabetes (dated by TCRdb to the late 2010s). For the wider study: No differences in mean age, gender distribution, total cell number or subset yield were found between patients and healthy donors. The study compared the TCRB repertoires of sorted circulating CD4+ T cell subsets in recently diagnosed type 1 diabetes patients with those in matched healthy donors. Regulatory and stem cell-like memory subsets were isolated from only 8 patients and about eight healthy donors, whereas naive and central memory subsets came from all 30 or so donors. A total of roughly 100 million sorted cells were examined across all samples, and the number of cells per subset was strongly correlated with RNA yield.

The High Capacity cDNA Reverse Transcription Kit was used to reverse transcribe all of the isolated RNA, meaning that expressed TCRB transcripts were what got sequenced. Deep immunoSEQ sequencing was performed on naive, central memory and regulatory T cell samples, with an average of roughly 3.3 million total reads per sample. After sorted cells were lysed in RLT buffer, RNA was extracted with DNase-treated RNeasy Micro or Mini kits, with the choice depending on cell number. Each cell subset was processed separately to prevent cross-contamination, with patient and healthy donor samples processed together. Using the immunoSEQ multiplex PCR, TCRB sequences were amplified from cDNA into 87-bp fragments spanning the CDR3 region. The amplicons were sequenced using the Illumina HiSeq platform. Per the authors' processing: Synthetic template baselines were used to correct PCR bias computationally, reads within Hamming distance 2 were collapsed together, and singletons that could not be merged were discarded. Reads were aligned against IMGT to assign V, D and J genes, CDR3 length and insertions or deletions at six rearrangement sites. Within each subset, clonotype counts were normalized to sorted cell number, and only after that were true diversity and Gini coefficients computed with the tcR R package. Repertoire sharing was quantified using the overlap coefficient calculated on TCRB nucleotide sequences. Out-of-frame TCRB sequences from naive cells were analyzed to stand in for the pre-selection repertoire. TCRdb took over this immuneACCESS table, retaining in-frame rearrangements with V and J assigned. Such tables are incomplete; in checked studies, under half of the missing clones stem from an unresolved V gene, and the remainder is unexplained. Clone size and V and J calls were adopted from that table, with D and trimming inferred from the DNA. The sample has 970,000 or so clones on record, roughly 16% of them singletons. The biggest ten clones account for about 0.02% of the sample.

A single peripheral blood draw of 90 to 150 mL on average was collected from each donor into heparinised tubes. A BD FACSAria II was used to sort naive, central memory, regulatory and stem cell-like memory CD4+ T cells with a panel that included CD45RO, CCR7, CD25, CD127, CD95 and CD27. A purity above 95% was achieved for all sorted populations. PBMCs were isolated immediately by Lymphoprep density gradient centrifugation and stained directly without culture. So that batch effects would be minimized, each experiment stained and sorted samples in pairs, pairing one healthy donor with one patient. Concerning this clone: Its binding antigen is unknown. Qualities for individual bases were not recorded, and no much larger clone is one base off.

From the cysteine through the phenylalanine, the CDR3 covers 15 amino acids. This entry keeps only the CDR3 DNA: 45 bases, framed from base 1. V is shortened by 0 bases, J by 2 bases, and the region joining them spans 11 bases. CDR1 and CDR2 were assigned from the germline V gene as LGHNA and YSLEER. What the research found in general, with its limitations: Naive, central memory and regulatory TCRB repertoires appeared more similar among patients than among healthy donors. In all four CD4+ subsets, TCRB CDR3 length was moderately but significantly shorter in type 1 diabetes patients. Fewer insertions and more nucleotide deletions at VDJ recombination sites were observed in patients with type 1 diabetes, implying thymic rearrangement abnormalities. HLA sub-analyses involved small numbers of individuals, so any influence of HLA type on TCRB rearrangement remained unresolved. Because cDNA was sequenced instead of genomic DNA, highly expressing activated cells could be over-represented, though the groups showed no difference in activation or CD3 levels. Shorter templates might be favored by PCR, yet because patient and control samples were amplified and corrected together, any such skew would affect both groups equally.

The chain is assembled from TRBV4-3 and TRBJ2-7, with the identity of the D gene unclear. This receptor was taken from a woman between 18 and 29 years old in good health. The specimen sequenced was naive CD4+ T cells from blood. What the cell subset or site label conveys for this sample: true naive CD4+ T cells. Here is the DNA: TGCGCCAGCAGCCAAGATCCCGGCGGAACCTACGAGCAGTACTTC. Its translation is CASSQDPGGTYEQYF.